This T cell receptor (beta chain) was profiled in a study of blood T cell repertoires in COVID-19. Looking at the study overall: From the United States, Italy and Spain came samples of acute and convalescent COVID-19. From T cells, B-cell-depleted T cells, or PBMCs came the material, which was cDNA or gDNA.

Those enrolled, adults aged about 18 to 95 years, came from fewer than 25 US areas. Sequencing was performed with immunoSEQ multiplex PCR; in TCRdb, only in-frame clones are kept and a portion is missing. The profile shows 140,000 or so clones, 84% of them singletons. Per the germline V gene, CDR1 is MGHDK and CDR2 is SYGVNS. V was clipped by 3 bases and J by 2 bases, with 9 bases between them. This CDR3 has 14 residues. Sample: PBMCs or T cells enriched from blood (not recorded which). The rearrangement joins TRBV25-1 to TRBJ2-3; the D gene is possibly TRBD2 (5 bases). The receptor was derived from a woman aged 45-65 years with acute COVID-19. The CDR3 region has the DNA TGTGCCAGCAGTGACCGCGGGCCCACAGATACGCAGTATTTT. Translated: CASSDRGPTDTQYF.